Here is one T cell receptor (beta chain) with its context. Its antigen remains unknown. This specimen comes from a study of shared clonotypes between healthy human individuals. In the study overall: The donor pool was made up of a couple of women and three men aged 18 to 49. The study used three CD4 naive, three CD4 memory, two CD8 naive and one CD8 memory plate per donor. Findings and limits, study-wide: Though the depth was large, rarefaction showed that sorted-subset sequencing was incomplete.

Method: immunoSEQ multiplex PCR; TCRdb's copy keeps in-frame clones and lacks some. The sample has approximately 2.4 million clones, approximately 95% seen once. Germline V CDR1 and CDR2: MNHNY, SVGAGI (reference sequence). V dropped 7 bases and J dropped 4; count of bases not matched to a gene: 10. CDR3 length: 15 amino acids. This receptor was identified in a man aged 18 to 35 in good health. This chain uses TRBV6-6 with TRBJ1-1, with 9 bases matching TRBD1. Sequenced material: naive CD4+ T cells sorted from blood. The subset here: CD45RA+ positively selected. The CDR3 DNA is TGTGCCAGCACCGACCTGGACAGGGGCGTCACTGAAGCTTTCTTT. Protein product: CASTDLDRGVTEAFF.